This T cell receptor (beta chain) was recovered during a study of cytomegalovirus exposure and HLA in healthy donors. Both 60 Vbeta primers and 13 Jbeta primers went into the PCR. Assay: immunoSEQ multiplex PCR; the TCRdb copy retains only in-frame clones and omits some. The sample includes 200,000 to 250,000 clones, about four fifths of them seen just once. A word on this clone: Its antigen remains unknown.

This CDR3 is built from 16 residues. Germline-derived CDR1 and CDR2 are MGHDK and SYGVNS. V dropped 7 bases and J dropped 1 base, with 16 bases sitting between them. Overall study findings and caveats: Later analysis indicated greater clonal expansion among HLA-associated TCR beta chains than among equally common other chains. The study labeled fewer than 200 TCR beta chains cytomegalovirus-associated.

The source of this sequence is a middle-aged woman in good health and CMV-seropositive. The gene calls are TRBV25-1 and TRBJ2-2, with a weak D call TRBD1 (6 bases). Sample: PBMCs. CDR3 nucleotide sequence: TGTGCCAGCACTTCAGACAGGTCATGGAACACCGGGGAGCTGTTTTTT. Translating gives CASTSDRSWNTGELFF.